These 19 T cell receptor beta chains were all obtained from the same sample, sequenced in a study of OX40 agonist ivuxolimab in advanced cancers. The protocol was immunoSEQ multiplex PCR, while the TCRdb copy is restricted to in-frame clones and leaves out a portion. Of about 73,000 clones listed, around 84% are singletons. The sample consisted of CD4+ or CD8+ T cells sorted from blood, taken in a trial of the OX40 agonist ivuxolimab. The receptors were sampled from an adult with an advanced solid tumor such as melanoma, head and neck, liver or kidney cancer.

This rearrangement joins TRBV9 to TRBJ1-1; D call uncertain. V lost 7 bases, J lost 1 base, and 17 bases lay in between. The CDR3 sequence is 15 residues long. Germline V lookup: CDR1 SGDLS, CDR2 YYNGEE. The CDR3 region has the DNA TGTGCCAGCGCCCGAGGGTCCTTCCCGAACACTGAAGCTTTCTTT. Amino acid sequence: CASARGSFPNTEAFF.

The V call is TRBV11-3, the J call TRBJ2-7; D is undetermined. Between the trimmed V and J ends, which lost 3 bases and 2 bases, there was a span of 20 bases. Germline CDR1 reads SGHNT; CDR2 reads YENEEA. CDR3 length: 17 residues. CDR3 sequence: CASSLWSSVSVAYEQYF. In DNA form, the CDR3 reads TGTGCCAGCAGCTTGTGGAGTTCGGTATCAGTAGCCTACGAGCAGTACTTC. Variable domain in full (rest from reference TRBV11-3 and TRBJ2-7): EAGVVQSPRYKIIEKKQPVAFWCNPISGHNTLYWYLQNLGQGPELLIRYENEEAVDDSQLPKDRFSAERLKGVDSTLKIQPAELGDSAVYLCASSLWSSVSVAYEQYFGPGTRLTVT.

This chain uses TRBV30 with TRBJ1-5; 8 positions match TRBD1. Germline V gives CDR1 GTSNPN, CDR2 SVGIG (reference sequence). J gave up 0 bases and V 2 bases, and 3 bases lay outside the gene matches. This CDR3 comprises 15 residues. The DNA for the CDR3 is TGTGCCTGGAGTACCGACAGGGGTAGCAATCAGCCCCAGCATTTT. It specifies CAWSTDRGSNQPQHF. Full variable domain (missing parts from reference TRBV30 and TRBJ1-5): SQTIHQWPATLVQPVGSPLSLECTVEGTSNPNLYWYRQAAGRGLQLLFYSVGIGQISSEVPQNLSASRPQDRQFILSSKKLLLSDSGFYLCAWSTDRGSNQPQHFGDGTRLSIL.

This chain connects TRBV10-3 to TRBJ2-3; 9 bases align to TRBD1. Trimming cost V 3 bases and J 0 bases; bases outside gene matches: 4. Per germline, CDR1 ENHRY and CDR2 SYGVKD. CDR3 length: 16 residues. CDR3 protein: CAISEETGGSTDTQYF. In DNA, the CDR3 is TGTGCCATCAGTGAAGAGACAGGGGGAAGCACAGATACGCAGTATTTT.

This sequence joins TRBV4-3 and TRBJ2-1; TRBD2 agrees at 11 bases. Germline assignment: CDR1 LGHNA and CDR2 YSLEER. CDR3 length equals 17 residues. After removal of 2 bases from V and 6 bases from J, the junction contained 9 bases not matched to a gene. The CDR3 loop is CASSQTLLAGGFNEQFF. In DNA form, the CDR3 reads TGCGCCAGCAGCCAAACCCTTTTAGCGGGGGGGTTCAATGAGCAGTTCTTC.

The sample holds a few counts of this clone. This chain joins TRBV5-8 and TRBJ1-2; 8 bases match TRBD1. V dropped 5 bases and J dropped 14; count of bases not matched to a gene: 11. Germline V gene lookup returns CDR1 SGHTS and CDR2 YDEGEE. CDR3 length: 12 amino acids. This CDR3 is CASRLDTGGETF. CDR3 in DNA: TGTGCCAGCAGATTAGATACAGGGGGGGAAACCTTC.

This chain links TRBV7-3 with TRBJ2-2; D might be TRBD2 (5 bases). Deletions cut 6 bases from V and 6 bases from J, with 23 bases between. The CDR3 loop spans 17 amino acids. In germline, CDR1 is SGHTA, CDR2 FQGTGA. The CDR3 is CASSQIGGSTPAGELFF. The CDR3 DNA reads TGTGCCAGCAGTCAAATCGGCGGGTCGACCCCGGCCGGGGAGCTGTTTTTT.

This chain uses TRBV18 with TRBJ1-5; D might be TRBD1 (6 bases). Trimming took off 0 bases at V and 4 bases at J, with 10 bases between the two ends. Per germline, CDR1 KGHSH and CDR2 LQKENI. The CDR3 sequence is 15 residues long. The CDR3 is CASSPPGGRNQPQHF. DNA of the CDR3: TGTGCCAGCTCACCACCGGGGGGCCGGAATCAGCCCCAGCATTTT.

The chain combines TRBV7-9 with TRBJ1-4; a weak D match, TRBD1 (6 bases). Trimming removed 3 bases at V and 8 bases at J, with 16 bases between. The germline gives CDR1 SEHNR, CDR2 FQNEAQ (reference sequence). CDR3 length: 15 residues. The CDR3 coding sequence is TGTGCCAGCAGCTTCCGGGGGGGCGCGGAGGAAAAACTGTTTTTT. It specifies CASSFRGGAEEKLFF.

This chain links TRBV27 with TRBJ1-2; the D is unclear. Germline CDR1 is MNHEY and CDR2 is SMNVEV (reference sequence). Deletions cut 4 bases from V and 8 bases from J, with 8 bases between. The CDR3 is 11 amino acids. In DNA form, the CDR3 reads TGTGCCAGCAGTTCGGGGTTCGGCTACACCTTC. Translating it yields CASSSGFGYTF.

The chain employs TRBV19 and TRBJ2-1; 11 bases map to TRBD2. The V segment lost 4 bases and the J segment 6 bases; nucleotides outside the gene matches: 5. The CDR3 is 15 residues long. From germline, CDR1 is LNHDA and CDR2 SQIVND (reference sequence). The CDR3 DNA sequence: TGTGCCAGTAGTAAGCCCGGGACTAGCGGCAATGAGCAGTTCTTC. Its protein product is CASSKPGTSGNEQFF. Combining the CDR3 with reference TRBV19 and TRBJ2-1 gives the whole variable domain DGGITQSPKYLFRKEGQNVTLSCEQNLNHDAMYWYRQDPGQGLRLIYYSQIVNDFQKGDIAEGYSVSREKKESFPLTVTSAQKNPTAFYLCASSKPGTSGNEQFFGPGTRLTVL.

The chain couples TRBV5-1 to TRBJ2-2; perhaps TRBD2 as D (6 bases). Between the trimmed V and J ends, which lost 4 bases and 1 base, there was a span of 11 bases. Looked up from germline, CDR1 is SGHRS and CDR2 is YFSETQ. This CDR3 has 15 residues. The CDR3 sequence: CASSPVAVNTGELFF. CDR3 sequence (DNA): TGCGCCAGCAGCCCAGTAGCGGTGAACACCGGGGAGCTGTTTTTT. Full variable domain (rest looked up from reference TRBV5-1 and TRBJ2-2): KAGVTQTPRYLIKTRGQQVTLSCSPISGHRSVSWYQQTPGQGLQFLFEYFSETQRNKGNFPGRFSGRQFSNSRSEMNVSTLELGDSALYLCASSPVAVNTGELFFGEGSRLTVL.

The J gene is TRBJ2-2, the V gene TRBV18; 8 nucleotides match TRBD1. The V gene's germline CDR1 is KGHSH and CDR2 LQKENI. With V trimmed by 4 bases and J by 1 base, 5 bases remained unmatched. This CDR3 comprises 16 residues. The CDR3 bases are TGTGCCAGCTCACAAAGGACAGGGATGAACACCGGGGAGCTGTTTTTT. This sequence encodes CASSQRTGMNTGELFF.

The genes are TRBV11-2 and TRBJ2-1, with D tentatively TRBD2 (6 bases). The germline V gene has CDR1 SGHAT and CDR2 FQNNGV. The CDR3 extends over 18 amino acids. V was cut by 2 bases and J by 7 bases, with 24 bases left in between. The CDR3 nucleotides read TGTGCCAGCAGCTTACGTTTGGTGGCGGGAAAGGAGAGGAATGAGCAGTTCTTC. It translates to CASSLRLVAGKERNEQFF.

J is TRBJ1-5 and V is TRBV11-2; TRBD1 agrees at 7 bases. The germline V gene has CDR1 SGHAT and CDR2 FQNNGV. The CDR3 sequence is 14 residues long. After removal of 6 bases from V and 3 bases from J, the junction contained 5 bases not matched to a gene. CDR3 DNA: TGTGCCAGCAGTCCACAGGGGACCAATCAGCCCCAGCATTTT. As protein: CASSPQGTNQPQHF.

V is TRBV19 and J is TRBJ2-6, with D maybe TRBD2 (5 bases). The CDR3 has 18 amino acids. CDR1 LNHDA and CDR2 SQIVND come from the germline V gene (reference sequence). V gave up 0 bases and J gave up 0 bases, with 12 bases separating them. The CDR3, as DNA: TGTGCCAGTAGTATAGAGGGCCAAGGGAGCTCTGGGGCCAACGTCCTGACTTTC. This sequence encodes CASSIEGQGSSGANVLTF.

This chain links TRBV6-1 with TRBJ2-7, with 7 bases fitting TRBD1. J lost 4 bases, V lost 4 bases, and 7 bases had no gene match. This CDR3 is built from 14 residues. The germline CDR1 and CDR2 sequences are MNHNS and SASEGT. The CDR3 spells CASSARRDRYEQYF. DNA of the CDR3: TGTGCCAGCAGTGCTCGCCGGGACAGATACGAGCAGTACTTC.

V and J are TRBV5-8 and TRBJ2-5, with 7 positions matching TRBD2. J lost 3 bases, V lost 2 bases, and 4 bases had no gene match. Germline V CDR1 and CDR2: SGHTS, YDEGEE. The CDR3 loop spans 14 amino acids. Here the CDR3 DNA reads TGTGCCAGCAGCTTTGACGGGGGGAAAGAGACCCAGTACTTC. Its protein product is CASSFDGGKETQYF.

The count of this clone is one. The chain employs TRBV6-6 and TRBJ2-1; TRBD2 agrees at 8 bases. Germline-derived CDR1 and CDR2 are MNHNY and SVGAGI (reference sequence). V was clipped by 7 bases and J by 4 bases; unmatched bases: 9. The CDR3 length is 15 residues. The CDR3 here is CASITRASGYNEQFF. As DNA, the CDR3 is TGTGCCAGCATCACCCGGGCTAGCGGGTACAATGAGCAGTTCTTC.